The sample holds a few counts of the clone carrying this TCR beta chain. Primers used in a second PCR of roughly 6 to 12 cycles were a sample-barcoded 5' primer and a J-beta primer mix. TCRdb independently ran MiXCR on the 5' RACE reads; one entry per CDR3 protein. Among approximately 490,000 distinct CDR3 sequences listed, approximately 25% were seen once. The data are from a study of blood T cells in healthy people across ages. Trimming took 0 bases from V and 3 from J, leaving 9 bases between them. There are 15 residues in the CDR3. Germline V gene lookup returns CDR1 MGHRA and CDR2 YSYEKL. Another study also made use of these data, one on T cells of mothers and their children. This second study says: A few healthy Caucasian mothers and their six children donated. The authors found no persistent microchimeric T cell clones.

Sequencing input: blood. The chain joins TRBV4-1 to TRBJ1-5, with unresolved D. This sequence originates from a boy between 10 and 17 years old in good health. CDR3 sequence: CASSQEDGNNQPQHF. As DNA, the CDR3 is TGCGCCAGCAGCCAAGAAGACGGAAACAATCAGCCCCAGCATTTT.